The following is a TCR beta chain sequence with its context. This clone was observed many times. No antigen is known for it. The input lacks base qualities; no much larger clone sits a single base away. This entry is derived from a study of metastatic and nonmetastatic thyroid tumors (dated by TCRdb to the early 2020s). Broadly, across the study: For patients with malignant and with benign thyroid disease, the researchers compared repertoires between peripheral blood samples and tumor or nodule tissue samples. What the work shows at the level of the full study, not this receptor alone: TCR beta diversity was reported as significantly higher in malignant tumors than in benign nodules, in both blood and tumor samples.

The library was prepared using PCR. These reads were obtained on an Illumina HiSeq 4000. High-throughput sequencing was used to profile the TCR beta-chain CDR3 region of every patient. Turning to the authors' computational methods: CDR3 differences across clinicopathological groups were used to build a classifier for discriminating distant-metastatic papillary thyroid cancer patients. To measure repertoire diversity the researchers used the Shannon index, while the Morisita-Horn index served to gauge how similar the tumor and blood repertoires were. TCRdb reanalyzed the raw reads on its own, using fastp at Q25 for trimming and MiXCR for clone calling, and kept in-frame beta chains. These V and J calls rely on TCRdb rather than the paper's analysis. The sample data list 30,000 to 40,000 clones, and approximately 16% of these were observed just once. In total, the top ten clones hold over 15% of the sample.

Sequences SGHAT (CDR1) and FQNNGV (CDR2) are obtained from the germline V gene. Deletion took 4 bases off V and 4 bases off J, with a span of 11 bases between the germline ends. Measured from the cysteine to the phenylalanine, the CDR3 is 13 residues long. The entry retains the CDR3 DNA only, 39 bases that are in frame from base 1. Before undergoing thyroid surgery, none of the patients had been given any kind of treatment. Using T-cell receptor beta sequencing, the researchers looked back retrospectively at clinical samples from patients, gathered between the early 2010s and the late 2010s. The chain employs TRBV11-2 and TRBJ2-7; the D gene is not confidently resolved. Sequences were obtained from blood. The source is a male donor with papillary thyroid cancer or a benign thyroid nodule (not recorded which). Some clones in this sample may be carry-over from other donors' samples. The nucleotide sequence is TGTGCCAGCAGCTACAATTTATTATACGAGCAGTACTTC. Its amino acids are CASSYNLLYEQYF.